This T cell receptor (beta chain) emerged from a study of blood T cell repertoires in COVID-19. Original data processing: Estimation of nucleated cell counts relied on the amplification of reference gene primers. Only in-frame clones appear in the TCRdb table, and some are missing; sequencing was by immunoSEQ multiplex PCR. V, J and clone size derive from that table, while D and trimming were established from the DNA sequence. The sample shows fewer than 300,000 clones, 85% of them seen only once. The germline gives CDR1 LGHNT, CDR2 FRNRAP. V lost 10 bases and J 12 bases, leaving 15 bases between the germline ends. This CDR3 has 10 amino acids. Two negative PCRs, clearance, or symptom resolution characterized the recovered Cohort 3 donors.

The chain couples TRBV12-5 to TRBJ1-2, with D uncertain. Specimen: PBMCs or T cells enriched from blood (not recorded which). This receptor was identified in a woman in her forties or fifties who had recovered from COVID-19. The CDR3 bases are TGTGCTACTGCCGGGAGGCACAACACCTTC. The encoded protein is CATAGRHNTF.